This T cell receptor beta chain was identified in a study of CD8+CD57+ T cells in acquired aplastic anemia. Selection for sequencing was limited to patients who had shown CD8+CD57+ cell expansion by flow cytometry. The use of genomic DNA as template underpinned the TCR beta VDJ and CDR3 profiling. TCRdb re-analysed the reads in MiXCR, keeping a single row per CDR3 protein. The sample records 250,000 to 300,000 distinct CDR3 sequences, about 50% being singletons. The CDR3 is 12 amino acids. Trimming shortened V by 6 bases and J by 11 bases, and 16 bases separated the two germline ends. The chain employs TRBV12-3 or TRBV12-4 and TRBJ1-1, with a tentative D call TRBD1 (5 bases). Sequenced input: sorted CD4+, CD8+, or CD8+CD57+ T cells (not recorded which) from PBMCs. This receptor was taken from a human donor with aplastic anemia. CDR3 nucleotides: TGTGCCAGCAGCCGTAGCGGGGCTTCGGCTTTCTTT. Residues: CASSRSGASAFF.